Listed below are T cell receptor beta chains from one sample, sequenced in a study of Ad26.COV2.S vaccination and SARS-CoV-2 variants. Some clones are missing from TCRdb's copy, which holds only in-frame ones; the method was immunoSEQ multiplex PCR. The repertoire holds about 480,000 clones, with about 83% as singletons. The sample consisted of peripheral blood, taken in a trial of Ad26.COV2.S vaccine versus placebo. The receptors derive from a person aged 18-60 years who received the Ad26.COV2.S COVID-19 vaccine or a placebo. The CDR3 runs from the conserved cysteine through the conserved F or W. The order of the fields is J gene, V gene, D gene, clone size, CDR3 protein, CDR3 DNA. A D gene is named only where the DNA matches it firmly. Where a row states a size, it is once, few, many or the class of an expanded clone; other rows omit it.

TRBJ1-1,TRBV4-3,NA,NA,CASSIGQNTEAFF,TGCGCCAGCAGCATAGGGCAGAACACTGAAGCTTTCTTT
TRBJ1-6,TRBV13,NA,NA,CASSLEAKNSPLHF,TGTGCCAGCAGCTTAGAGGCTAAGAATTCACCCCTCCACTTT
TRBJ2-5,TRBV6-2/TRBV6-3,NA,once,CASSYFSRTLEETQYF,TGTGCCAGCAGTTACTTCTCCCGGACACTAGAAGAGACCCAGTACTTC
TRBJ2-2,TRBV28,NA,NA,CATSELGVGTGELFF,TGTGCCACTTCGGAGTTGGGTGTAGGCACCGGGGAGCTGTTTTTT
TRBJ1-6,TRBV11-2,NA,once,CASSLVSVSSGVNNSPLHF,TGTGCCAGCAGCTTAGTTTCGGTTTCTTCGGGGGTCAATAATTCACCCCTCCACTTT
TRBJ1-1,TRBV6-5,NA,NA,CASSYARDQGTEAFF,TGTGCCAGCAGTTACGCCAGGGACCAGGGGACTGAAGCTTTCTTT
TRBJ2-3,TRBV7-3,TRBD2,NA,CASRLSGSVSDTQYF,TGTGCCAGCAGGTTGAGCGGGAGTGTGTCAGATACGCAGTATTTT
TRBJ1-1,TRBV5-1,NA,NA,CASSLGGKLRNTEAFF,TGCGCCAGCAGTTTGGGGGGGAAGTTAAGGAACACTGAAGCTTTCTTT
TRBJ2-5,TRBV7-8,NA,NA,CASSLALAETQYF,TGTGCCAGCAGCTTAGCCCTAGCAGAGACCCAGTACTTC
TRBJ2-7,TRBV5-1,NA,once,CASSLIYDRVDEQYF,TGCGCCAGCAGCTTGATTTACGACAGAGTAGACGAGCAGTACTTC
TRBJ2-1,TRBV10-3,NA,once,CAIKPGSGYNEQFF,TGTGCCATCAAGCCGGGGAGCGGGTACAATGAGCAGTTCTTC
TRBJ1-2,TRBV28,NA,NA,CASSIQPPYEGYTF,TGTGCCAGCAGTATCCAACCCCCCTACGAAGGCTACACCTTC
TRBJ2-7,TRBV28,TRBD1,NA,CASSLTGGARSSYEQYF,TGTGCCAGCAGTTTAACAGGGGGAGCACGAAGCTCCTACGAGCAGTACTTC
TRBJ2-7,TRBV9,TRBD2,NA,CASSVGLGGVKYF,TGTGCCAGCAGCGTAGGGCTGGGGGGGGTCAAGTACTTC
TRBJ2-1,TRBV7-9,TRBD1,NA,CASSRTGGVLNEQFF,TGTGCCAGCAGCCGGACAGGGGGCGTTTTGAATGAGCAGTTCTTC
TRBJ2-4,TRBV9,TRBD2,NA,CASSLARTSGSPNIQYF,TGTGCCAGCAGCCTCGCCCGGACTAGCGGGAGTCCAAACATTCAGTACTTC
TRBJ2-1,TRBV14,NA,NA,CASSQALHNEQFF,TGTGCCAGCAGCCAAGCATTACACAATGAGCAGTTCTTC
TRBJ1-4,TRBV11-2,NA,NA,CASTLTARNEKLFF,TGTGCCAGCACCCTGACAGCCCGTAATGAAAAACTGTTTTTT
TRBJ2-1,TRBV3-1/TRBV3-2,NA,NA,CAPARAGYNEQFF,TGTGCCCCAGCCAGGGCAGGGTACAATGAGCAGTTCTTC
TRBJ1-2,TRBV28,TRBD1,NA,CASSLLTGGNYGYTF,TGTGCCAGCAGTTTATTGACAGGGGGCAACTATGGCTACACCTTC
TRBJ1-2,TRBV5-1,NA,NA,CASSLEQLNYGYTF,TGCGCCAGCAGCTTGGAACAACTCAACTATGGCTACACCTTC
TRBJ1-2,TRBV3-1/TRBV3-2,NA,NA,CASSQDRARGGYTF,TGTGCCAGCAGCCAAGACAGGGCCCGTGGGGGCTACACCTTC
TRBJ1-1,TRBV12-3/TRBV12-4,TRBD1,NA,CASSQTGGAEAFF,TGTGCCAGCAGCCAGACAGGGGGTGCTGAAGCTTTCTTT
TRBJ2-1,TRBV3-1/TRBV3-2,TRBD2,NA,CASSRRGESGRAHPYNEQFF,TGTGCCAGCAGCCGGCGTGGGGAAAGCGGGAGGGCTCATCCCTACAATGAGCAGTTCTTC
TRBJ2-3,TRBV6-2/TRBV6-3,NA,NA,CASSYTPSTDTQYF,TGTGCCAGCAGTTATACGCCTAGCACAGATACGCAGTATTTT
TRBJ2-5,TRBV30,NA,few,CAWSSARGAPQYF,TGTGCCTGGAGTAGCGCCCGCGGGGCGCCCCAGTACTTC
TRBJ2-7,TRBV13,TRBD1,NA,CASSSRSTGSPYEQYF,TGTGCCAGCAGCTCACGGTCGACAGGGTCCCCCTACGAGCAGTACTTC
TRBJ2-7,TRBV7-9,NA,NA,CASSLDRDMTRQYF,TGTGCCAGCAGCTTAGACCGGGACATGACACGGCAGTACTTC
TRBJ1-2,TRBV28,NA,NA,CASTPLDSANYGYTF,TGTGCCAGCACCCCGTTGGACAGCGCTAACTATGGCTACACCTTC
TRBJ1-1,TRBV7-9,TRBD1,NA,CASRRQGPTEAFF,TGTGCCAGCCGCCGACAGGGCCCCACTGAAGCTTTCTTT
TRBJ1-5,TRBV5-4,NA,few,CASSLVRQPQHF,TGTGCCAGCAGCTTGGTCCGTCAGCCCCAGCATTTT
TRBJ1-1,TRBV25-1,NA,NA,CASSEFEIAEAFF,TGTGCCAGCAGTGAATTCGAAATCGCTGAAGCTTTCTTT
TRBJ1-2,TRBV3-1/TRBV3-2,NA,NA,CASSQAGTLTLGGYTF,TGTGCCAGCAGCCAAGCGGGGACCCTTACCCTGGGAGGCTACACCTTC